The 6 T cell receptor beta chains below come from one sample, sequenced in a study of beta chain features in type 1 diabetes. Reverse transcribing all isolated RNA meant expressed TCRB transcripts were sequenced. Some clones are missing from TCRdb's copy, which holds only in-frame ones; the method was immunoSEQ multiplex PCR. The table lists over 350,000 clones, approximately 15% of them singletons, with about 0.018% in the top ten. Sequencing was carried out using naive CD4+ T cells from blood. Receptors were obtained from a woman under 30 in good health.

The table lists this clone with a few counts. This chain joins TRBV19 and TRBJ1-2; 8 positions agree with TRBD1. The CDR3 is 14 amino acids. J was trimmed by 10 bases and V by 8 bases; bases with no gene match: 15. CDR1 and CDR2 from the germline V gene are LNHDA and SQIVND (reference sequence). The CDR3 DNA sequence: TGTGCCAGTCAGGACAGGGCGGTCCAAGTAGACTACACCTTC. Protein sequence: CASQDRAVQVDYTF.

This clone has a handful of counts. This rearrangement joins TRBV9 to TRBJ2-1, with 9 bases fitting TRBD2. V gave up 3 bases and J gave up 4 bases; unmatched junction bases: 2. The germline gives CDR1 SGDLS, CDR2 YYNGEE. CDR3 length equals 14 residues. The CDR3: CASSAREGYNEQFF. In DNA, the CDR3 is TGTGCCAGCAGCGCGCGGGAGGGATACAATGAGCAGTTCTTC. The complete variable domain, with remaining parts taken from reference TRBV9 and TRBJ2-1, reads DSGVTQTPKHLITATGQRVTLRCSPRSGDLSVYWYQQSLDQGLQFLIQYYNGEERAKGNILERFSAQQFPDLHSELNLSSLELGDSALYFCASSAREGYNEQFFGPGTRLTVL.

This clone was found a few times. The chain has TRBV28 and TRBJ1-5, with 7 nucleotides matching TRBD1. The CDR3 is made up of 14 amino acids. Looked up from germline, CDR1 is MDHEN and CDR2 is SYDVKM. Germline trimming cut 7 bases from V and 4 bases from J; bases unmatched to any gene: 7. For the CDR3, the DNA is TGTGCCAGCACTCCGGGGACAGCTAATCAGCCCCAGCATTTT. Translation gives CASTPGTANQPQHF.

This clone appeared a few times. The CDR3 coding sequence is TGTGCCAGCAGCTTGTACGCAGGGCCGAACACTGAAGCTTTCTTT. Translated: CASSLYAGPNTEAFF. The V gene is TRBV5-8, the J gene TRBJ1-1, with a weak D call TRBD1 (5 bases). The V end lost 1 base, the J end lost 1 base, and 11 bases lay between the germline ends. Germline V gene lookup returns CDR1 SGHTS and CDR2 YDEGEE. This CDR3 has 15 residues.

The chain is built from TRBV4-1 and TRBJ1-3; unclear D gene. V lost 0 bases, J lost 0 bases, and 6 bases lay in between. This CDR3 comprises 15 residues. Germline V gives CDR1 MGHRA, CDR2 YSYEKL. Written as DNA, the CDR3 is TGCGCCAGCAGCCAAGAGGAGGGCTCTGGAAACACCATATATTTT. Its translation: CASSQEEGSGNTIYF.

This clone was seen more than once but under ten times. The chain carries TRBV6-6 and TRBJ2-7, with D perhaps matching TRBD1 (6 bases). This CDR3 region has 14 residues. Trimming pared 6 bases from V and 6 bases from J, leaving 18 bases between. Germline V gives CDR1 MNHNY, CDR2 SVGAGI (reference sequence). CDR3 residues: CASRQQGRGSEQYF. Written as DNA, the CDR3 is TGTGCCAGCAGACAACAGGGTCGCGGCTCCGAGCAGTACTTC.